The clone carrying this TCR beta chain has more than one count but fewer than ten. The sample is drawn from a study of T cells in Graves' hyperthyroidism and ophthalmopathy. Germline V lookup: CDR1 SEHNR, CDR2 FQNEAQ (reference sequence). V was clipped by 1 base and J by 0 bases, with 12 bases between them. The CDR3 runs to 16 residues. The CDR3 regions of TCR beta were amplified from RNA transcripts. The HTBI primer set served for first-round RT-PCR of the TCR CDR3. TCRdb independently ran MiXCR on the multiplex PCR reads; one entry per CDR3 protein. The sample holds 300,000 to 450,000 distinct CDR3 sequences; approximately 14% are singletons and the top ten take roughly 25%. The blood sample predates any ophthalmopathy symptoms, coming from first hyperthyroidism diagnosis.

The V and J genes are TRBV7-9 and TRBJ2-5, with D perhaps matching TRBD2 (6 bases). The receptor was derived from a woman aged 18 to 35 with Graves' hyperthyroidism that later progressed to Graves' ophthalmopathy. The sample taken for sequencing was blood. CDR3 DNA sequence: TGTGCCAGCAGCTTAGTACTAGCTGAGTACCAAGAGACCCAGTACTTC. The encoded protein is CASSLVLAEYQETQYF.